Included here is one T cell receptor beta chain sequence, with context. Antigen unknown. This CDR3 has 15 amino acids. Looked up from germline, CDR1 is KGHSH and CDR2 is LQKENI. V shed 4 bases and J 2 bases; nucleotides not matched to a gene: 4. PCR amplification relied on 60 Vbeta primers (plus 13 Jbeta primers). Profiled with immunoSEQ multiplex PCR; TCRdb holds only in-frame clones, not every one. The sample has approximately 93,000 clones; 82% are singletons. The data are from a study of cytomegalovirus exposure and HLA in healthy donors. Study results and limitations: A likely sequencing artifact accounted for one observed cluster of highly shared sequence variants.

Sequences were obtained from PBMCs. This TCR was sampled from a man over 45 in good health and CMV-seronegative. V and J are TRBV18 and TRBJ2-1, with 8 bases fitting TRBD2. CDR3 sequence (DNA): TGTGCCAGCTCACGACTAGCGCCCGCCTACAATGAGCAGTTCTTC. It encodes CASSRLAPAYNEQFF.